This T cell receptor (beta chain) emerged from a study of T cell responses to AZD1222 COVID-19 vaccine. Clones were read by immunoSEQ multiplex PCR, and TCRdb kept only the in-frame ones, dropping some. This table has about 270,000 clones, 85% to 95% appearing once. In regard to this clone: The target antigen is unknown.

The study's findings and limits: Reports say nearly half of spike-specific TCRs go after unmutated variant regions. Of the AZD1222 recipients, only five to seven were seropositive at baseline.

CDR1 and CDR2 from the germline V gene are SNHLY and FYNNEI. The CDR3 loop spans 12 amino acids. Trimming shortened V by 7 bases and J by 0 bases, and 7 bases separated the two germline ends. The V call is TRBV2, the J call TRBJ2-7; D tentatively fits TRBD1 or TRBD2 (5 bases each). Sequencing used peripheral blood, obtained 28 days after the second AZD1222 dose. The receptor was derived from an adult who received the AZD1222 COVID-19 vaccine. In nucleotides, the CDR3 is TGTGCCAGCACGGGACCCTCCTACGAGCAGTACTTC. Translated, it gives CASTGPSYEQYF.